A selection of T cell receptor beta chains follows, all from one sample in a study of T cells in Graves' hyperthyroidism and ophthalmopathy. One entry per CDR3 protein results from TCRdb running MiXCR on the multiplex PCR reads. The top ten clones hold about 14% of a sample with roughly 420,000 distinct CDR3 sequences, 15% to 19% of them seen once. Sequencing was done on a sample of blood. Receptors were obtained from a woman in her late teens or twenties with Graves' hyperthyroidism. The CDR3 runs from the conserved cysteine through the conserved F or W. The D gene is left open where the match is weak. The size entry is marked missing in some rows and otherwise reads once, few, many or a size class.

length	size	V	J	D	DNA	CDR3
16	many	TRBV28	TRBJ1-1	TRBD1	TGTGCCAGCAGTCCTGGGACAGGCGGTCTGTACACTGAAGCTTTCTTT	CASSPGTGGLYTEAFF
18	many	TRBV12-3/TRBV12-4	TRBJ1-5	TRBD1	TGTGCCAGCGGACATTCCGGGACAGTATTTTATAGCAATCAGCCCCAGCATTTT	CASGHSGTVFYSNQPQHF
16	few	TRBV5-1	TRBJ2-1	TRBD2	TGTGCCAGCAGCCCCCTAGGGGTAGCGGGGGACAATGAGCAGTTCTTC	CASSPLGVAGDNEQFF
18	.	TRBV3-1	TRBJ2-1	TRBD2	TGTGCCAGCAGCCAAAGTCTAGCGGGGGGCCGGGGCTACAATGAGCAGTTCTTC	CASSQSLAGGRGYNEQFF
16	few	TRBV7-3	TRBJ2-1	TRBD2	TGTGCCAGCAGCTCGCCGCTAGCGGGAGGGGCCAATGAGCAGTTCTTC	CASSSPLAGGANEQFF
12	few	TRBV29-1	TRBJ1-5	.	TGCAGCTCCTCGAGGGAATTTCAGCCCCAGCATTTT	CSSSREFQPQHF
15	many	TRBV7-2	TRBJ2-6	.	TGTGCCAGCAGCGAGACTCCTGCTGGGGCCAACGTCCTGACTTTC	CASSETPAGANVLTF
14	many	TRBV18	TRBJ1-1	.	TGTGCCAGCTCACCCGATTTGATGAACACTGAAGCTTTCTTT	CASSPDLMNTEAFF
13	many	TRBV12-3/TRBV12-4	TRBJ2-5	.	TGTGCCAGCCGGGGTGAGCAGCAAGAGACCCAGTACTTC	CASRGEQQETQYF
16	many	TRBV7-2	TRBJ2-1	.	TGTGCCAGCAGCTTAGTTCCCCTTGGTAACAACAATGAGCAGTTCTTC	CASSLVPLGNNNEQFF
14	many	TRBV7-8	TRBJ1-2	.	TGTGCCAGCAGCTTAGGTGCGGGGGCTGGTGGCTACACCTTC	CASSLGAGAGGYTF
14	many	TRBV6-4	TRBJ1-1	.	TGTGCCAGCAGAGCGGACAGCATGAACACTGAAGCTTTCTTT	CASRADSMNTEAFF
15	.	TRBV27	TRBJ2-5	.	TGTGCCAGCAGTACCCCCCGGGGAGGTGGAGAGACCCAGTACTTC	CASSTPRGGGETQYF
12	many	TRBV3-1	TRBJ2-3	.	TGTGCCAGCAGCCCCGCGGGAGATACGCAGTATTTT	CASSPAGDTQYF
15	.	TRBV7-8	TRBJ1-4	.	TGTGCCAGCAGCTTTGCAGGGGCAACTAATGAAAAACTGTTTTTT	CASSFAGATNEKLFF
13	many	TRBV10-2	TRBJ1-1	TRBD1	TGCGCCAGCAATACAGGGGGCCTGACTGAAGCTTTCTTT	CASNTGGLTEAFF
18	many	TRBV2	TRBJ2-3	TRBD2	TGTGCCAGCAGCCTCCGGACTAGCGGGAGCGACCCCACAGATACGCAGTATTTT	CASSLRTSGSDPTDTQYF
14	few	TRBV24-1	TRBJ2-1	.	TGTGCCACCAGTGATTTGCCTAGTGGGGATGAGCAGTTCTTC	CATSDLPSGDEQFF
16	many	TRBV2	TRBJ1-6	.	TGTGCCAGCAAGAGACAGGCGAGCTCCTATAATTCACCCCTCCACTTT	CASKRQASSYNSPLHF
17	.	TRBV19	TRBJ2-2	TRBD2	TGTGCCAGTAGTATATGGTTTCTAGCGGGGAACACCGGGGAGCTGTTTTTT	CASSIWFLAGNTGELFF
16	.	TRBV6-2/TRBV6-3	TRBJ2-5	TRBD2	TGTGCCAGCAGTTACCCCCTCGGGGGGAGGGGAGAGACCCAGTACTTC	CASSYPLGGRGETQYF
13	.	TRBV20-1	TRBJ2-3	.	TGCAGTGCTAGAGGACCGGCCACAGATACGCAGTATTTT	CSARGPATDTQYF
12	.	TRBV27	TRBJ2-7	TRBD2	TGTGCCAGCGGGGAAGCGGGGGCCGAGCAGTACTTC	CASGEAGAEQYF
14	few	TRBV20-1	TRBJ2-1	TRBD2	TGCAGTGCAGATGGACTAGACGTCTACAATGAGCAGTTCTTC	CSADGLDVYNEQFF
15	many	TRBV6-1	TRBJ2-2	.	TGTGCCAGCAGAGTCTGGCAGTCGAACACCGGGGAGCTGTTTTTT	CASRVWQSNTGELFF
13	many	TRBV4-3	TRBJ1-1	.	TGCGCCAGTTCCGGGGAGATGAACACTGAAGCTTTCTTT	CASSGEMNTEAFF
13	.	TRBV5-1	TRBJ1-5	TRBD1	TGCGCCAGCAGCTTAGGGGGCGAACAGCCCCAGCATTTT	CASSLGGEQPQHF
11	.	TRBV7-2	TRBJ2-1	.	TGTGCCAGCAGCTATCACAATGAGCAGTTCTTC	CASSYHNEQFF
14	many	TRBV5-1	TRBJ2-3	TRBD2	TGCGCCAGCAGCCGAGCGGGGGCGACAGATACGCAGTATTTT	CASSRAGATDTQYF
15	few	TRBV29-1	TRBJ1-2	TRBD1	TGCAGCGCCGAAGGTCCGACAGGGGGCAGCTATGGCTACACCTTC	CSAEGPTGGSYGYTF
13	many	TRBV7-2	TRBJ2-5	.	TGTGCCAGCAGCTCCCCCGGGGAAGAGACCCAGTACTTC	CASSSPGEETQYF
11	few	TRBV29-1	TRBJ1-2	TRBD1	TGCAGCGTTGGGACAGGAGGGGGCTACACCTTC	CSVGTGGGYTF
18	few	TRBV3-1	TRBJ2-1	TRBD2	TGTGCCAGCAGCCAAGAAGGGCCAGCGGGAGGGCCGAGGAATGAGCAGTTCTTC	CASSQEGPAGGPRNEQFF
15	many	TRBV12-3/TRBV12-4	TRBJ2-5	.	TGTGCCAGCAGTTTTGGGCAGGGCGGTGTGAAGACCCAGTACTTC	CASSFGQGGVKTQYF
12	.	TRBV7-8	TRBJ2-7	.	TGTGCCAGCAGCTTAGATCCGGCTGGGCAGTACTTC	CASSLDPAGQYF
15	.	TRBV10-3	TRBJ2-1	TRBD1	TGTGCCATCAGTGAAAAAGGGGGCTCCGACGATGAGCAGTTCTTC	CAISEKGGSDDEQFF
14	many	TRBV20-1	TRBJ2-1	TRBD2	TGCAGTGCTAGACTAGCGGGTGCCTACAATGAGCAGTTCTTC	CSARLAGAYNEQFF
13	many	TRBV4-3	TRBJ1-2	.	TGCGCCAGCAGCCAAGATGCCGGGCCTGGCTACACCTTC	CASSQDAGPGYTF
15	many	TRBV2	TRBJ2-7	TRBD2	TGTGCCAGCAGTGAAGGGGCTAGCGGCACCTACGAGCAGTACTTC	CASSEGASGTYEQYF
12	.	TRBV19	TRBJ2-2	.	TGTGCCAGCCGGGACCGGGCCTGGGGGCTGTTTTTT	CASRDRAWGLFF
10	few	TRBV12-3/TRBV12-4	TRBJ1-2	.	TGTGCCAGCGGAGCGTTAGGCTACACCTTC	CASGALGYTF
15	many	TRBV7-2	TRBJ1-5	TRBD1	TGTGCCAGCAGCTTAGAGGGGACAGGGAGTCAGCCCCAGCATTTT	CASSLEGTGSQPQHF
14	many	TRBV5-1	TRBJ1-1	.	TGCGCCAGCAGCTTCCGGGCAACGAACACTGAAGCTTTCTTT	CASSFRATNTEAFF
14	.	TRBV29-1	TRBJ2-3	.	TGCAGCGTAAGGGCGACGGCTTCCACAGATACGCAGTATTTT	CSVRATASTDTQYF
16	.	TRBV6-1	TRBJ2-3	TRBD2	TGTGCCAGCAGTAGTTTGAGCGGGAGAAGTACAGATACGCAGTATTTT	CASSSLSGRSTDTQYF
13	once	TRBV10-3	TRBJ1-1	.	TGTGCCATCAGTCCTACAGGAAACACTGAAGCTTTCTTT	CAISPTGNTEAFF
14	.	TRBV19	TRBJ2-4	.	TGTGCCAGTAGCACTACAGGGTCCAAAAACATTCAGTACTTC	CASSTTGSKNIQYF
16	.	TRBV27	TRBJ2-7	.	TGTGCCAGCAGGCGGATATCCCTTACTCTGCCCCACGAGCAGTACTTC	CASRRISLTLPHEQYF
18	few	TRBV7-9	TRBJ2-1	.	TGTGCCAGCAGCTTAAAGGGTGGGGCGTATCCTTCCTACAATGAGCAGTTCTTC	CASSLKGGAYPSYNEQFF
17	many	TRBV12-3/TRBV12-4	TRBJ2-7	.	TGTGCCAGCACCCTAAGCCGGGGGCCCCTTGAGAAAAACGAGCAGTACTTC	CASTLSRGPLEKNEQYF
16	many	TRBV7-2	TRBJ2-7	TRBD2	TGTGCCAGCAGCTTAGTTCCTAGCGGGGGGGCCTACGAGCAGTACTTC	CASSLVPSGGAYEQYF
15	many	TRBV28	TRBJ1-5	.	TGTGCCAGCAGTTTAACCAGCCACGCATATCAGCCCCAGCATTTT	CASSLTSHAYQPQHF
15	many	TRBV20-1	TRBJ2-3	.	TGCAGTGCTGTTGAATGGGGTTCGGGCACAGATACGCAGTATTTT	CSAVEWGSGTDTQYF
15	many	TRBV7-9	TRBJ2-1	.	TGTGCCAGCAGCCCAGTCGCGGGATCCCAGCGTGAGCAGTTCTTC	CASSPVAGSQREQFF
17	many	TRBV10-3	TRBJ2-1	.	TGTGCCATCAGTGAGTCTCCTGGGACCCCCGGCGTTCCCGAGCAGTTCTTC	CAISESPGTPGVPEQFF